The rows below give T cell receptor beta chains drawn from one sample of a study of cytotoxic CD8 clonotypes in ibrutinib-treated CLL. Generated by immunoSEQ multiplex PCR, the TCRdb table keeps only in-frame clones and is missing some. The table records 150,000 to 200,000 clones, roughly 90% of them present only once. Here the sequenced sample was PBMCs, taken at disease progression, from a patient treated with ibrutinib. All receptors derive from a human donor with chronic lymphocytic leukemia. The CDR3 runs from the conserved cysteine through the conserved F or W. The order of the fields is J gene, clone size, CDR3 length, D gene, V gene, CDR3 DNA, CDR3 protein. The D gene is left open where the match is weak. Only some rows state a clone size, as once, few, many or a class for expanded clones.

TRBJ2-5 | - | 15 | - | TRBV4-3 | TGCGCCAGCAGCCAAGATGGGGGTCCGAGGGAGACCCAGTACTTC | CASSQDGGPRETQYF
TRBJ2-7 | - | 14 | - | TRBV28 | TGTGCCAGCAGTTCCGTCGGGACAACCTACGAGCAGTACTTC | CASSSVGTTYEQYF
TRBJ2-7 | - | 15 | - | TRBV27 | TGTGCCAGCAGACCTAACCTACAGACACCATACGAGCAGTACTTC | CASRPNLQTPYEQYF
TRBJ2-7 | - | 15 | - | TRBV18 | TGTGCCAGCTCACCCACGGAAGGAGGAGGCTACGAGCAGTACTTC | CASSPTEGGGYEQYF
TRBJ1-2 | - | 16 | - | TRBV7-2 | TGTGCCAGCAGCTATACCACCGGGCAGGGACTCTATGGCTACACCTTC | CASSYTTGQGLYGYTF
TRBJ2-7 | few | 16 | TRBD2 | TRBV19 | TGTGCCAGTAGTATATCTCTAGCGGGAGGTTCCTACGAGCAGTACTTC | CASSISLAGGSYEQYF
TRBJ2-7 | once | 14 | TRBD1 | TRBV7-9 | TGTGCCAGCAGCTTAGTTGGGACAGCTTACGAGCAGTACTTC | CASSLVGTAYEQYF
TRBJ1-4 | - | 16 | - | TRBV23-1 | TGCGCCAGCAACTACAGGAAGACAGGCACTAATGAAAAACTGTTTTTT | CASNYRKTGTNEKLFF
TRBJ2-1 | - | 14 | - | TRBV7-3 | TGTGCCAGCAGCTTATTCGGGAGTTCGAATGAGCAGTTCTTC | CASSLFGSSNEQFF
TRBJ2-5 | - | 17 | TRBD2 | TRBV19 | TGTGCCAGTACCTCCCCGACTAGCGGGAGGAGATGGGAGACCCAGTACTTC | CASTSPTSGRRWETQYF
TRBJ1-2 | - | 15 | TRBD1 | TRBV19 | TGTGCCAGTAGTAAAACAGGGGAGGTAGGCTATGGCTACACCTTC | CASSKTGEVGYGYTF
TRBJ1-1 | - | 15 | TRBD1 | TRBV18 | TGTGCCAGCTCACCAGTCGGACAGGGATTTACTGAAGCTTTCTTT | CASSPVGQGFTEAFF
TRBJ2-3 | once | 14 | - | TRBV10-3 | TGTGCCATCAGTGGGGGACTTTCGGGAGATACGCAGTATTTT | CAISGGLSGDTQYF
TRBJ2-2 | - | 12 | - | TRBV30 | TGTGCCTGGGGGTGGAGGAGCGGGGAGCTGTTTTTT | CAWGWRSGELFF
TRBJ1-2 | - | 14 | - | TRBV10-3 | TGTGCCATCAGTGACGGTTTACAGTGGAGCGGCTACACCTTC | CAISDGLQWSGYTF
TRBJ2-1 | - | 17 | - | TRBV19 | TGTGCCAGTAGTATCCTAGCGACCGGAACCTCCTACAATGAGCAGTTCTTC | CASSILATGTSYNEQFF
TRBJ2-5 | - | 14 | - | TRBV30 | TGTGCGCTGAACCGCCGGACAAACAAAGAGACCCAGTACTTC | CALNRRTNKETQYF
TRBJ2-3 | - | 15 | - | TRBV9 | TGTGCCAGCAGCGTAGGCCAGCGGCACACAGATACGCAGTATTTT | CASSVGQRHTDTQYF
TRBJ2-3 | - | 17 | - | TRBV19 | TGTGCCAGTAGTTTGATTGGTGGCTCGGTAGTCAGGGGTACGCAGTATTTT | CASSLIGGSVVRGTQYF
TRBJ2-2 | - | 16 | TRBD1 | TRBV7-2 | TGTGCCAGCAGCACCACCGGGACAGGGCACACCGGGGAGCTGTTTTTT | CASSTTGTGHTGELFF
TRBJ2-5 | - | 14 | - | TRBV9 | TGTGCCAGCAGCGTAGCGGATTACATGGGGACCCAGTACTTC | CASSVADYMGTQYF
TRBJ2-1 | - | 13 | - | TRBV19 | TGTGCCAGTAGATTAGGAGGGGGCCCTGAGCAGTTCTTC | CASRLGGGPEQFF
TRBJ1-2 | - | 15 | - | TRBV9 | TGTGCCAGCAGCGTTGCAGGACACCTAGGGGATGGCTACACCTTC | CASSVAGHLGDGYTF
TRBJ1-2 | - | 15 | - | TRBV6-5 | TGTGCCAGCAGTTATCGACAGGCTCCCAACTATGGCTACACCTTC | CASSYRQAPNYGYTF
TRBJ1-1 | - | 14 | - | TRBV5-6 | TGTGCCAGCAGCTTGGGGATTATGGTCACTGAAGCTTTCTTT | CASSLGIMVTEAFF
TRBJ2-1 | once | 16 | TRBD2 | TRBV6-5 | TGTGCCAGCAGTTGGACTAGCGGGAGGTTCTACAATGAGCAGTTCTTC | CASSWTSGRFYNEQFF
TRBJ2-7 | - | 13 | - | TRBV4-1 | TGCGCCACCGCAAGGGGCCTCCCCTACGAGCAGTACTTC | CATARGLPYEQYF
TRBJ1-4 | - | 12 | - | TRBV7-9 | TGTGCCAGCAGCTTAATCGATGAAAAACTGTTTTTT | CASSLIDEKLFF
TRBJ1-4 | - | 15 | - | TRBV19 | TGTGCCAGTAGTATGCCGGGGGCGCGGGCGGAAAAACTGTTTTTT | CASSMPGARAEKLFF
TRBJ1-1 | - | 16 | - | TRBV5-1 | TGCGCCAGCAGCTCAACCTGGAGCGACGTGGGCACTGAAGCTTTCTTT | CASSSTWSDVGTEAFF
TRBJ1-2 | - | 12 | TRBD1 | TRBV27 | TGTGCCAGCAGTTTACAGGGGGTCGGCTACACCTTC | CASSLQGVGYTF
TRBJ1-2 | - | 15 | - | TRBV25-1 | TGTGCCAGCAGTGAATACGGAGCTGCCCCCTATGGCTACACCTTC | CASSEYGAAPYGYTF
TRBJ1-5 | - | 13 | - | TRBV25-1 | TGTGCCAGCAGTGAAATTACACGAGTACCCCAGCATTTT | CASSEITRVPQHF
TRBJ1-4 | - | 14 | - | TRBV19 | TGTGCCAGTAGTGGACGGAGGCGAACAGACGAACTGTTTTTT | CASSGRRRTDELFF
TRBJ2-2 | - | 15 | TRBD1 | TRBV7-8 | TGTGCCAGCAGCTCGGGACAGTCGAACACCGGGGAGCTGTTTTTT | CASSSGQSNTGELFF
TRBJ1-2 | - | 15 | - | TRBV4-3 | TGCGCCAGCAGCCAAGATCTGAACCGGGGGGATGGCTACACCTTC | CASSQDLNRGDGYTF
TRBJ1-2 | once | 13 | TRBD1 | TRBV13 | TGTGCCAGCAGCCTGACAGGGTCTGCTGGCTACACCTTC | CASSLTGSAGYTF